This T cell receptor (beta chain) is from a study of blood T cell repertoires in COVID-19. Study-wide context: COVID-19 samples from acute and convalescent phases originated in the United States, Italy and Spain. The analysed material was cDNA or gDNA that came from T cells, B-cell-depleted T cells, or PBMCs.

Trimming pared 2 bases from V and 11 bases from J, leaving 22 bases between. CDR3 length equals 16 residues. Germline assignment: CDR1 MDHEN and CDR2 SYDVKM. In the study's own analysis: Amplifying reference gene primers gave estimates of nucleated cell counts. The protocol was immunoSEQ multiplex PCR, while the TCRdb copy is restricted to in-frame clones and leaves out a portion. The D gene and trimming were derived from the DNA, and the V and J assignments and clone size from that table. The sample shows about 110,000 clones, about 79% of them seen only once. The sample consisted of peripheral blood. This TCR came from a woman over 75 with active or convalescent COVID-19. The chain carries TRBV28 and TRBJ2-4; D might be TRBD1 (7 bases). CDR3 bases: TGTGCCAGCAGTTTAAGGGGAGCCGCCAGGGGGGCACTTCAGTACTTC. Its translation: CASSLRGAARGALQYF.